This T cell receptor beta chain originates from a study of blood T cell repertoires in COVID-19. Assay: immunoSEQ multiplex PCR; the TCRdb copy retains only in-frame clones and omits some. The repertoire consists of hundreds of thousands of clones, with 88% occurring once and the leading ten covering 5.5% to 8%. Trimming took off 2 bases at V and 1 base at J, with 11 bases between the two ends. CDR1 and CDR2 (germline): LNHDA, SQIVND (reference sequence). This CDR3 has 15 amino acids. This rearrangement joins TRBV19 to TRBJ2-5, with D possibly being TRBD1 (6 bases). Sequencing used peripheral blood. The receptor's source is a woman in her thirties who had recovered from COVID-19. The CDR3 is CASSIPQGSQETQYF. CDR3 DNA: TGTGCCAGTAGTATACCTCAGGGGTCCCAAGAGACCCAGTACTTC.